The sequence of this T cell receptor beta chain was determined in a study of blood T cell repertoires in COVID-19. Study-level background: Sources were T cells, B-cell-depleted T cells, or PBMCs; the material itself was cDNA or gDNA.

Trimming took off 0 bases at V and 15 bases at J, with 12 bases between the two ends. This CDR3 is 12 amino acids long. CDR1 is SGHDN, CDR2 FVKESK, per germline. The assay was immunoSEQ multiplex PCR, and TCRdb's table has in-frame clones only and misses some. This sample has roughly 150,000 clones; about nine tenths occur once, and the top ten carry about 4.5%. Enrolled through a virtual design, the participants were between roughly 18 and 100 years of age and came from some 26 US areas. Cohort placement rested on clinical history that participants reported themselves. The sequence was obtained from a man over 45 who had recovered from COVID-19. The V and J genes are TRBV14 and TRBJ2-1, with D maybe TRBD1 (5 bases). Material: PBMCs or T cells enriched from blood (not recorded which). CDR3 protein: CASSQDMGRSFF. The DNA of the CDR3 is TGTGCCAGCAGCCAAGATATGGGGCGGTCGTTCTTC.